This T cell receptor (beta chain) was found in a study of blood T cell repertoires in COVID-19 (dated by TCRdb to about 2020). About the study as a whole: The collaborator samples originated in the United States, Italy and Spain and spanned the acute and convalescent phases of COVID-19. HLA class I and class II types, where available, came from metadata supplied by the sample provider rather than from assay-based typing. The samples were drawn from two sources: the first 160 participants of the ongoing ImmuneRACE study, and some 1,300 subjects contributed by 6 global collaborators. The prospective study material was composed of cDNA or gDNA derived from T cells, B-cell-depleted T cells, or PBMCs. Deeply sampled blood TCRbeta repertoires from subjects exposed to, actively infected with, or recovered from COVID-19 were included in the dataset. The sample metadata nearly always contained a de-identified subject ID, COVID-19 status, age in years and sex. A freely available public database, intended as a resource for researchers studying the immune response to SARS-CoV-2, is where the repertoires were released. The full study reports these points: The quantity of clinical and demographic metadata differed by source and by participant and was supplied without curation.

The immunoSEQ Assay, a bias-controlled multiplex PCR, was used to amplify TCRbeta CDR3 regions from genomic DNA. The paper's processing steps were these. Nucleated cell counts per sample were estimated from amplification of reference gene primers within the assay. To quantify the absolute abundance of each unique TCRbeta CDR3 rearrangement, sequence reads were collapsed and filtered. For each sample, productive Simpson clonality was calculated by taking the square root of Simpson's diversity index across productive rearrangements. The source is immuneACCESS, and TCRdb retained only in-frame sequences with V and J called. Part of the clones is not carried over; for the studies checked, unresolved V genes explain less than half of this, and the remainder is unexplained. V, J and clone size derive from that table, while D and trimming were established from the DNA sequence. The sample profile shows tens of thousands of clones; 85% of them were found once. In total, the top ten clones hold roughly 5.6% of the sample.

From cysteine to phenylalanine, the CDR3 is 13 amino acids long. The entry retains the CDR3 DNA only, 39 bases that are in frame from base 1. V has 6 bases trimmed and J has 6 bases trimmed; junction bases matching no gene number 3. Via the germline V gene, CDR1 is SGHDN and CDR2 FVKESK. A note on this clone: It lacks a known antigen. There are no base qualities to consult, and no much larger clone falls within one base.

Collaborating institutions collected whole blood in K2EDTA tubes following their own protocols. Collaborator samples were shipped for TCRbeta analysis as frozen whole blood, isolated PBMCs, or DNA extracted from either sample type. The chain is assembled from TRBV14 and TRBJ2-2, with 8 central nucleotides matching TRBD1. The sequencing sample was made of peripheral blood. This clonotype was obtained from a man aged 80 or over with acute or convalescent COVID-19. The nucleotides read TGTGCCAGCAGTCGGACAGGGTCCGGGGAGCTGTTTTTT. Its amino acids are CASSRTGSGELFF.